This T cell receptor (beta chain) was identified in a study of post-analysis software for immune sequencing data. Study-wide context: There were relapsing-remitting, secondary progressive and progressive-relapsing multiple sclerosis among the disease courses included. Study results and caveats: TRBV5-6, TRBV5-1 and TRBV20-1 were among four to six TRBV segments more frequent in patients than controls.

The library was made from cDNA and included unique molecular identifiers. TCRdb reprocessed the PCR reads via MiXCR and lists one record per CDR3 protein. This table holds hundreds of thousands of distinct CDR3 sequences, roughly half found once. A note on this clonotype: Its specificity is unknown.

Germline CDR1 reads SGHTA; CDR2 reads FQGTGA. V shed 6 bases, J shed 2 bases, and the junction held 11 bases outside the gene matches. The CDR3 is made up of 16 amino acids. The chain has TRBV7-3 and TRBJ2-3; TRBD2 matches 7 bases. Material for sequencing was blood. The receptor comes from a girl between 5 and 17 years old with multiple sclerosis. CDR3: CASRGTPSGDTDTQYF. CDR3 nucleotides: TGTGCCAGCAGGGGCACCCCTAGCGGTGACACAGATACGCAGTATTTT.